This TCR beta chain was documented in a study of blood T cell repertoires in COVID-19. Across under 25 US areas, participants ranged in age from roughly 18 to 89 years. The method was immunoSEQ multiplex PCR; TCRdb's version includes in-frame clones alone and lacks a portion of them. This sample has some 460,000 clones, with about nine tenths found just once. Germline V gene data show CDR1 as SGHRS and CDR2 as YFSETQ. The CDR3 length is 13 residues. V dropped 0 bases and J dropped 6 bases, with 10 bases sitting between them. This sequence joins TRBV5-1 and TRBJ2-7; perhaps TRBD1 as D (6 bases). The sequenced sample consisted of PBMCs or T cells enriched from blood (not recorded which). This clonotype was sampled from a woman aged 18-35 years who had recovered from COVID-19. The CDR3 DNA follows: TGCGCCAGCAGCTTGGGAGGGGGAATCGAGCAGTACTTC. Residues: CASSLGGGIEQYF.